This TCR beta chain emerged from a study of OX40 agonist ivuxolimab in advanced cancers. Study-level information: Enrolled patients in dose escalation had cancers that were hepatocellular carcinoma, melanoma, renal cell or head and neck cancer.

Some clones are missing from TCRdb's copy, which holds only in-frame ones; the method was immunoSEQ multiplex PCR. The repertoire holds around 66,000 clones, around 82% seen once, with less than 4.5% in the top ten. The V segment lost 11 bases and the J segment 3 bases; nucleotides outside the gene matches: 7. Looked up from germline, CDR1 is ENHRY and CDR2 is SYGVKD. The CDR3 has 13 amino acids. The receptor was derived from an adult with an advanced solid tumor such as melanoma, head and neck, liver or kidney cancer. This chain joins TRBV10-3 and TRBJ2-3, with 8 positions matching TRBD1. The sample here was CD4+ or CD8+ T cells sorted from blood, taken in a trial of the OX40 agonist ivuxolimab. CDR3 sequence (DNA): TGTGCCGGCCAGGGGGCGGGAACAGATACGCAGTATTTT. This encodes CAGQGAGTDTQYF.